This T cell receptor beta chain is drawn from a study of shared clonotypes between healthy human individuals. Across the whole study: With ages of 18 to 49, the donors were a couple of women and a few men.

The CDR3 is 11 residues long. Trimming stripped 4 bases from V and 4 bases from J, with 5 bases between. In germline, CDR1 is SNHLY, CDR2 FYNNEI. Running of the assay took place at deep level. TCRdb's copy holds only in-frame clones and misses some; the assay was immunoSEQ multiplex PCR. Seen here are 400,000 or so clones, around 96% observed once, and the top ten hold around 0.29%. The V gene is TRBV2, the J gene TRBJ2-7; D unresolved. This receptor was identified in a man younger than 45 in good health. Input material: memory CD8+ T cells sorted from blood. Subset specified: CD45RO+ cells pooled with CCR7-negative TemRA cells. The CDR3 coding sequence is TGTGCCAGCAGTGCAAGGTACGAGCAGTACTTC. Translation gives CASSARYEQYF.